This T cell receptor (beta chain) was observed in a study of tumor and adjacent non-tumor tissue in lung cancer. Study findings and constraints: Tumor repertoires had a smaller top 100 clone share than normal lung. Shorter survival was associated with higher TCR diversity in tumors.

Points on this clonotype: Its target is not known. No conserved phenylalanine or tryptophan is present at the end of the CDR3, so a read error is the likely explanation.

With 6 bases clipped from V and 5 bases from J, the junction kept 3 bases outside the gene matches. The CDR3 is made up of 13 amino acids. The template was RNA from unsorted bulk tissue. A modified ARM-PCR protocol with three rounds of nested PCR amplified TCRbeta. TCRdb re-analysed the multiplex PCR reads in MiXCR, keeping a single row per CDR3 protein. This table holds more than 85,000 distinct CDR3 sequences, approximately 82% found once. The TCR comes from a woman aged 55-70 years with non-small cell lung cancer. The material sequenced was lung tumor tissue. The chain is built from TRBV12-3 or TRBV12-4 and TRBJ2-3, with TRBD1 matching 9 bases. This CDR3 is CASRTGGIDTQYL. CDR3 nucleotide sequence: TGTGCCAGCAGGACAGGGGGTATAGATACGCAGTATTTA.